This TCR beta chain emerged from a study of T cell repertoires in cytomegalovirus infection. At the level of the study: As its CMV epitopes, the study selected recently identified HLA-C-restricted and well-studied HLA-B-restricted targets. From public TCR beta signatures came an indication of both CMV infection and matching HLA type.

Findings of the study overall: It was HLA-C-restricted CMV-specific TCR beta clonotypes that dominated the response ex vivo. Cumulative public TCR beta family frequency identified carriers of CMV plus the relevant HLA.

V lost 4 bases to trimming and J lost 5 bases, with 14 bases between them. The CDR3 covers 13 residues. The germline V gene has CDR1 SQVTM and CDR2 ANQGSEA. With regard to this clonotype: What it recognizes is unknown.

From the reads, TCRdb called clonotypes with MiXCR, one entry per CDR3 protein. The table includes roughly 78,000 distinct CDR3 sequences, 35% to 50% detected once. The sample consisted of CD8+ T cells from cultured PBMCs, taken from culture after CMV antigen stimulation. This TCR was recovered from a human donor in good health (CMV status not recorded). Some clones in this sample may be carry-over from other donors' samples. V and J are TRBV29-1 and TRBJ2-5, with D possibly TRBD2 on 5 matching bases. CDR3 residues: CSVGPGFMETQYF. For the CDR3, the DNA is TGCAGCGTTGGCCCGGGATTTATGGAGACCCAGTACTTC.